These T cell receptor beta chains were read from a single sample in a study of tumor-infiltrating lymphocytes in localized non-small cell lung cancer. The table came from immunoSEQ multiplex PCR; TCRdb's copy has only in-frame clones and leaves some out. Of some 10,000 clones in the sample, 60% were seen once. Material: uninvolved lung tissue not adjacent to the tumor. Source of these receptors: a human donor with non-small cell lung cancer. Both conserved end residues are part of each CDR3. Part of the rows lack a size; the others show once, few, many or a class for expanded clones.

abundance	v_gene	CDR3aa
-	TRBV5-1	CASIKAGELFF
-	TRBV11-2	CASSPSYRGAVDTQYF
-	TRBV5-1	CASSPPGRGARETQYF
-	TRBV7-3	CASSWTGGNEQFF
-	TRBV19	CASTTTGGTDTQYF
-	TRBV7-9	CASSSQGALDTQYF
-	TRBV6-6	CASTKGRLGVGELFF
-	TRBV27	CASRKPGGGSYEQYF
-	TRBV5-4	CASSSGPPGELFF
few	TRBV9	CASSVGDRVTEAFF
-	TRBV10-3	CAIRGTIGGYTF
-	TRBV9	CASSARANTEAFF
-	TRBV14	CASSAQGTTYEQYF
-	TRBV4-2	CASSQDTKRGGEQFF
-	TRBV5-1	CASSSELTGGTEAFF
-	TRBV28	CASTPPGGTHGYTF
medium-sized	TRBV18	CASSPFQGSRDTEAFF
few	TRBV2	CASSGLAGGRTDTQYF
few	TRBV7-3	CASSLAAGTNEKLFF
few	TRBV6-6	CASRSQGVSNQPQHF
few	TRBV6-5	CASSFGTSGGQETQYF
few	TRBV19	CASTEDRRHGQPQHF
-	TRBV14	CASSQATLPYGYTF
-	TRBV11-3	CASSLNGHENTEAFF
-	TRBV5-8	CASSLPSGGSYEQYF
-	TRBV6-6	CASKLAGYNEQFF
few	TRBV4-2	CASSQQGGGQETQYF
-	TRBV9	CASSRTINEQFF
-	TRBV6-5	CASSYSSSHSGKTQYF
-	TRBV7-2	CASSLAAGTNEKLFF
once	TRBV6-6	CASSPPTDNSYEQYF
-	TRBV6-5	CASSKWVAGNTEAFF
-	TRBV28	CASSVTGPGYTF
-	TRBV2	CASSVEYSNQPQHF
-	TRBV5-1	CASREGAPQETQYF
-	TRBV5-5	CASSLTRNEKLFF
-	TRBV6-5	CASGPRRVSGNTIYF
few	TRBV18	CASSTGQGASNEKLFF
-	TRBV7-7	CASSPDRASEKLFF
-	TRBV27	CASSFSGQGNSPLHF
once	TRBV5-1	CASSLAGAGEKLFF
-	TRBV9	CASSSSGQGVSMGYTF
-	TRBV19	CASSIFFEAFF
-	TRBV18	CASSPGTVNTEAFF